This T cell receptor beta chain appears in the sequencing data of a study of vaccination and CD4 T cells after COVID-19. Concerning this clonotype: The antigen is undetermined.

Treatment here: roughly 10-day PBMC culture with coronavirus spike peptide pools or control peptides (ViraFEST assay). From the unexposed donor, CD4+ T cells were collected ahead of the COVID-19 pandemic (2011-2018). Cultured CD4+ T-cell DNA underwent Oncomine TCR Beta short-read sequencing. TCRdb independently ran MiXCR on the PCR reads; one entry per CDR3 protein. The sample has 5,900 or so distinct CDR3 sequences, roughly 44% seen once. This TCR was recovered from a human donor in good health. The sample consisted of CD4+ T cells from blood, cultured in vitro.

The CDR3 sequence: CASSLGVGRNGYTF. The CDR3 nucleotides are TGTGCCAGCAGTCTCGGGGTTGGGCGGAACGGCTACACCTTC. The rearrangement links TRBV6-2 or TRBV6-3 to TRBJ1-2; no reliable D call. The ends were cut back, 5 bases at V and 8 bases at J, with 18 bases in the middle. The germline CDR1 and CDR2 sequences are MNHEY and SVGEGT. The CDR3 has 14 residues.